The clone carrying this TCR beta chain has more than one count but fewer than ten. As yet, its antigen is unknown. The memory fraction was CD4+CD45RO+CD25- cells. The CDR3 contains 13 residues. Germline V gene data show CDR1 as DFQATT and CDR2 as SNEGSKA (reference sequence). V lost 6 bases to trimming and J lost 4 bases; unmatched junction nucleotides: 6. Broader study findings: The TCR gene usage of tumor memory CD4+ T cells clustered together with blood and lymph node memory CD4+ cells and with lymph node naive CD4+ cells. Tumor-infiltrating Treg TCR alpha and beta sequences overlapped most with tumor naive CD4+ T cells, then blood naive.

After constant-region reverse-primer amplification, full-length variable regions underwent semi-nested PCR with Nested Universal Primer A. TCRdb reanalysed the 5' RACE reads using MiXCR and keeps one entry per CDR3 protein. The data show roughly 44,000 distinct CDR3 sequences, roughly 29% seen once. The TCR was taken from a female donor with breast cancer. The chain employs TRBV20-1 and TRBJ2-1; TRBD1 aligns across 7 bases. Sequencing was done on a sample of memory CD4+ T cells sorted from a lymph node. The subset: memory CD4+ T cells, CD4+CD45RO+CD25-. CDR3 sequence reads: CSARDSDYNEQFF. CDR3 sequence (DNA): TGCAGTGCCAGGGACAGCGATTACAATGAGCAGTTCTTC.